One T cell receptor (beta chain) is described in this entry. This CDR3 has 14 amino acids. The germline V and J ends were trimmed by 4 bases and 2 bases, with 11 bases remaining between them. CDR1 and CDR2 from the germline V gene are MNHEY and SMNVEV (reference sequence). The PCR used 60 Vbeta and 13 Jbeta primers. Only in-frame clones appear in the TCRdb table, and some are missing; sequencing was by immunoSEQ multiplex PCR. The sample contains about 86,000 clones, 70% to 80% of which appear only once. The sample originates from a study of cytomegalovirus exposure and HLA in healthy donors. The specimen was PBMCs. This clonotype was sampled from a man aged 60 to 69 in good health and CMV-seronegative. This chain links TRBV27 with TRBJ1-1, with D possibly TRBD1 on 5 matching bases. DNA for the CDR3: TGTGCCAGCAGTTATGACAGCCGTAACACTGAAGCTTTCTTT. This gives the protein CASSYDSRNTEAFF.